This TCR beta chain originates from a study of cytomegalovirus exposure and HLA in healthy donors. Trimming cost V 5 bases and J 5 bases; bases outside gene matches: 5. Germline CDR1 MNHEY, CDR2 SVGAGI. This CDR3 has 13 amino acids. This PCR relied on a set of 60 Vbeta primers and 13 Jbeta primers. TCRdb's copy holds only in-frame clones and misses some; the assay was immunoSEQ multiplex PCR. Of about 150,000 clones in the sample, about 85% were seen once. Study-level findings and limits: Several V segments, TRBV6-2 and TRBV6-3 among them, could not be told apart and were dropped. Apparent HLA restriction characterized most CMV-associated TCR beta chains in a later analysis.

Concerning this clone itself: Its specificity is not known.

Sequencing input: PBMCs. The chain joins TRBV6-5 to TRBJ1-1; 7 bases map to TRBD1. The TCR was taken from a boy between 2 and 15 years old in good health and CMV-seronegative. CDR3 in DNA: TGTGCCAGCAGTGACAGGGTAGAGACTGAAGCTTTCTTT. Encoded protein: CASSDRVETEAFF.